This T cell receptor beta chain was recorded in a study of Graves' ophthalmopathy and Graves' hyperthyroidism. Only a few counts were recorded for this clonotype. Its antigen is still unknown. The V end was cut by 0 bases, the J end by 4 bases, with 9 bases between. The CDR3 length is 14 residues. Germline V gene lookup returns CDR1 LGHDT and CDR2 YNNKEL (reference sequence). No ophthalmopathy within 18 months of follow-up signified stable hyperthyroidism. Diagnostic conclusions were grounded in clinical symptoms, serum thyroxine, TRAb, thyroid ultrasound and orbital computed tomography. Using RNA transcripts, the TCR beta CDR3 regions were amplified. An initial RT-PCR round employing HTBI primers preceded a second-round multiplex PCR. TCRdb re-derived calls from the multiplex PCR reads in MiXCR, one entry per CDR3 protein. The table has fewer than 650,000 distinct CDR3 sequences, about 20% seen once.

Whole-study results and caveats: Ophthalmopathy versus stable hyperthyroidism: 13-signature model gave around 90% sensitivity, 81.08% specificity. In predicting ophthalmopathy progression, the model reached 65% to 71% sensitivity and roughly 74% specificity.

The sample was peripheral blood. The receptor was isolated from a woman aged 18-29 years with stable Graves' hyperthyroidism. Some clones in this sample may be carry-over from other donors' samples. The chain uses TRBV3-1 and TRBJ1-2; D is ambiguous. CDR3 nucleotides: TGTGCCAGCAGCCAAGATACGGGGTCCTATGGCTACACCTTC. Protein sequence: CASSQDTGSYGYTF.